The rows below give T cell receptor beta chains drawn from one sample of a study of regulatory T cells in long-lasting Graves disease. A single record per CDR3 protein comes from TCRdb applying MiXCR to the multiplex PCR reads. The sample comprises around 250,000 distinct CDR3 sequences, approximately 20% of which are singletons, and less than 15% rests with the top ten. The sample was also linked to a second study, of T cells in Graves' hyperthyroidism and ophthalmopathy.

The sequencing used peripheral blood mononuclear cells (PBMCs), collected at new diagnosis, from a patient treated with antithyroid drugs. All receptors derive from a young woman with Graves disease. Each CDR3 is given with its conserved first and last residue. A D gene is named only where the DNA matches it firmly. Clone size is not always given. Where it is, it says once, few, many or a class for expanded clones.

J,D,size,V,DNA,CDR3
TRBJ1-1,.,many,TRBV6-1,TGTGCCAGCAGTCTTTATGGGGCTGAAGCTTTCTTT,CASSLYGAEAFF
TRBJ2-7,.,many,TRBV15,TGTGCCACCAGCAGAGATCCCCGGGAGACAGGAATCCACGAGCAGTACTTC,CATSRDPRETGIHEQYF
TRBJ2-1,.,many,TRBV12-3/TRBV12-4,TGTGCCAGCAGAAGAACCGGGACGGGGAATGAGCAGTTCTTC,CASRRTGTGNEQFF
TRBJ1-2,.,many,TRBV12-5,TGTGCTAGTGGTTTGTCCGGGCTGGATGGCTACACCTTC,CASGLSGLDGYTF
TRBJ2-1,.,many,TRBV12-3/TRBV12-4,TGTGCCAGCACCCCGGACTTTCCCAATGAGCAGTTCTTC,CASTPDFPNEQFF
TRBJ2-3,TRBD1,few,TRBV9,TGTGCCAGCGGGAACACAGGGGTTACAGGAGATACGCAGTATTTT,CASGNTGVTGDTQYF
TRBJ2-2,.,many,TRBV3-1,TGTGCCAGCAACAAGGGGGGCCCCAGTACCGGGGAGCTGTTTTTT,CASNKGGPSTGELFF
TRBJ2-1,TRBD2,.,TRBV6-1,TGTGCCAGCAGTGAACCACTAAGCGGGGGCAACGATGAGCAGTTCTTC,CASSEPLSGGNDEQFF
TRBJ2-2,TRBD1,many,TRBV11-2,TGTGCCAGCAGCCCCTGGACAGGAGTGAACACCGGGGAGCTGTTTTTT,CASSPWTGVNTGELFF
TRBJ1-2,TRBD1,many,TRBV12-3/TRBV12-4,TGTGCCAGCAGCACGGGACAGGGGGCCAACTATGGCTACACCTTC,CASSTGQGANYGYTF
TRBJ2-1,TRBD1,many,TRBV27,TGTGCCAGCAGTTCTCGCCTAGGGACAGGGGGGTTACATGAGCAGTTCTTC,CASSSRLGTGGLHEQFF
TRBJ1-2,TRBD1,.,TRBV19,TGTGCCAGTAGAAAGGGACAGGGTAATGGCTACACCTTC,CASRKGQGNGYTF
TRBJ1-5,.,many,TRBV20-1,TGCAGTGCTATAAGCAGCCAGGGCAATCAGCCCCAGCATTTT,CSAISSQGNQPQHF
TRBJ2-5,TRBD2,many,TRBV9,TGTGCCAGCAGCGTAGGCAGGACTAGCATAGGAGAGACCCAGTACTTC,CASSVGRTSIGETQYF